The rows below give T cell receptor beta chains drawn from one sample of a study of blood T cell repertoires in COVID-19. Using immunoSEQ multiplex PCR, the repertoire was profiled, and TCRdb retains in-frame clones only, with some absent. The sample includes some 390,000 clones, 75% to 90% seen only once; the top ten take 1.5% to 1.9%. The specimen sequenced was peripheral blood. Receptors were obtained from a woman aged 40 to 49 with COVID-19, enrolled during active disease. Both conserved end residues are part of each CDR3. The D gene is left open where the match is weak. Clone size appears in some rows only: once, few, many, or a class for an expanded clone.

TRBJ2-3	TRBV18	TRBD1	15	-	CASSPQQGHTDTQYF	TGTGCCAGCTCACCACAACAGGGGCACACAGATACGCAGTATTTT
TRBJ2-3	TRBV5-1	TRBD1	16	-	CASSLIGQGPRATQYF	TGCGCCAGCAGCTTGATCGGACAGGGTCCTCGAGCTACGCAGTATTTT
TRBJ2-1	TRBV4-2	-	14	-	CASSQWLEGNEQFF	TGTGCCAGCAGCCAATGGCTGGAGGGCAATGAGCAGTTCTTC
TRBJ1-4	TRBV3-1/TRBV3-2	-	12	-	CASSHLREKLFF	TGTGCCAGCAGCCACCTCCGTGAAAAACTGTTTTTT
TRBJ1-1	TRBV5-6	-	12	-	CASSFKRAEAFF	TGTGCCAGCAGCTTTAAGCGGGCTGAAGCTTTCTTT
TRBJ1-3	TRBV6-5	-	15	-	CASSYSGKSGNTIYF	TGTGCCAGCAGTTATTCAGGGAAATCAGGAAACACCATATATTTT
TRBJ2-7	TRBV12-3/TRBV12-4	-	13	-	CASSNTRSYEQYF	TGTGCCAGCAGCAATACTAGATCCTACGAGCAGTACTTC
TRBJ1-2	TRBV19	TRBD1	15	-	CASSVQGTTRDGYTF	TGTGCCAGTAGTGTACAGGGGACAACCCGGGATGGCTACACCTTC
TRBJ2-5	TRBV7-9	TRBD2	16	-	CASSPPGGANQETQYF	TGTGCCAGCAGCCCCCCGGGAGGGGCGAACCAAGAGACCCAGTACTTC
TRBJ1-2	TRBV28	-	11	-	CASMVAGGYTF	TGTGCCAGCATGGTGGCGGGCGGCTACACCTTC
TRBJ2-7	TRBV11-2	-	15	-	CASSLTEGTTYEQYF	TGTGCCAGCAGCCTTACCGAGGGGACAACCTACGAGCAGTACTTC
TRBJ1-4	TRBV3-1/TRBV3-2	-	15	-	CASSFYSGDNEKLFF	TGTGCCAGCAGTTTCTACTCGGGAGACAACGAAAAACTGTTTTTT
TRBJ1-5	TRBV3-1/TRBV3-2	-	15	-	CASSQGWALNQPQHF	TGTGCCAGCAGCCAAGGGTGGGCATTGAATCAGCCCCAGCATTTT
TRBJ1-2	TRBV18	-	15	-	CASSPGRAPNYGYTF	TGTGCCAGCTCACCAGGCAGGGCCCCTAACTATGGCTACACCTTC
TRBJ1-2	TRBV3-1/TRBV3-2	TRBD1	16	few	CASSPDFGQGEDGYTF	TGTGCCAGCAGCCCAGACTTTGGGCAGGGGGAGGATGGCTACACCTTC
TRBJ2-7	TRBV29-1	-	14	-	CSVGGLGGNYEQYF	TGCAGCGTTGGAGGACTAGGGGGTAACTACGAGCAGTACTTC
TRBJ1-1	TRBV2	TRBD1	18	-	CASSELTGVIGEGTEAFF	TGTGCCAGCAGTGAATTGACAGGGGTGATTGGAGAAGGCACTGAAGCTTTCTTT
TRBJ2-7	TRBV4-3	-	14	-	CASSQEGAGGEQYF	TGCGCCAGCAGCCAAGAAGGAGCGGGCGGAGAGCAGTACTTC
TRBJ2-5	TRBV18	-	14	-	CASSPQSAVETQYF	TGTGCCAGCTCACCACAATCAGCGGTGGAGACCCAGTACTTC
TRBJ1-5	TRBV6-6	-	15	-	CASRQDPYSNQPQHF	TGTGCCAGCAGACAAGATCCGTATAGCAATCAGCCCCAGCATTTT
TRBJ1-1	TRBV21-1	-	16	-	CASSKGGDRENTEAFF	TGTGCCAGCAGCAAAGGGGGGGACAGGGAGAACACTGAAGCTTTCTTT
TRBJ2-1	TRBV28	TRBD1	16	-	CASRDRDWTLRNEQFF	TGTGCCAGCCGGGACAGGGATTGGACCTTACGCAATGAGCAGTTCTTC
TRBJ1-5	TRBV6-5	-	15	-	CASKRGQGSNQPQHF	TGTGCCAGCAAACGCGGCCAGGGGAGCAATCAGCCCCAGCATTTT
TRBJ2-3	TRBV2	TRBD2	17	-	CASRRWTSGRGTDTQYF	TGTGCCAGCAGGAGATGGACTAGCGGGAGAGGCACAGATACGCAGTATTTT
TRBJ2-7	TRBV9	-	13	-	CASSVALGGEQYF	TGTGCCAGCAGCGTAGCCCTAGGGGGAGAGCAGTACTTC
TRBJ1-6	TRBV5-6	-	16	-	CASSLVTDGYNSPLHF	TGTGCCAGCAGCTTGGTCACAGACGGTTATAATTCACCCCTCCACTTT
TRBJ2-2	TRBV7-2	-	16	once	CASSSGDAGSTGELFF	TGTGCCAGCAGTTCCGGGGACGCGGGAAGCACCGGGGAGCTGTTTTTT
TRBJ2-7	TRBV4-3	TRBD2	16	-	CASSQDRTSGSGEQYF	TGCGCCAGCAGCCAAGATCGGACTAGCGGGAGTGGGGAGCAGTACTTC
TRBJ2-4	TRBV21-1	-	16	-	CASSKRTGEPKNIQYF	TGTGCCAGCAGCAAGAGGACAGGGGAACCCAAAAACATTCAGTACTTC
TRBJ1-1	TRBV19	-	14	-	CASSNREWYTEAFF	TGTGCCAGTAGCAACAGGGAATGGTACACTGAAGCTTTCTTT
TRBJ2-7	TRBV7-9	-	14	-	CASSFSQGSYEQYF	TGTGCCAGCAGCTTCTCTCAGGGGAGCTACGAGCAGTACTTC
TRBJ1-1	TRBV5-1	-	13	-	CASRLGGNTEAFF	TGCGCCAGTCGCCTCGGGGGGAACACTGAAGCTTTCTTT
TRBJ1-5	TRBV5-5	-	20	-	CASSYSLDRKTQSSNQPQHF	TGTGCCAGCAGCTATTCCCTAGACAGGAAGACTCAATCCAGCAATCAGCCCCAGCATTTT
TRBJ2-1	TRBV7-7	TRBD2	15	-	CASSLRASGGGEQFF	TGTGCTAGCAGCTTAAGGGCTAGCGGGGGCGGTGAGCAGTTCTTC
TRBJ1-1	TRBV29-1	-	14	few	CSAGDTASEQGAFF	TGCAGCGCGGGGGACACAGCCTCGGAACAAGGAGCTTTCTTT
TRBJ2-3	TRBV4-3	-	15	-	CASSQTWTATDTQYF	TGCGCCAGCAGCCAAACCTGGACAGCCACAGATACGCAGTATTTT
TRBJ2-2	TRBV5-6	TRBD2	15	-	CASRSLGGGTGELFF	TGTGCCAGCAGATCCCTGGGGGGGGGCACCGGGGAGCTGTTTTTT
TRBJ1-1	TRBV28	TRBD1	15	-	CASTLQGTLNTEAFF	TGTGCCAGCACACTACAGGGGACCCTGAACACTGAAGCTTTCTTT
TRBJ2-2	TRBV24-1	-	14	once	CATSDFTRGGELFF	TGTGCCACCAGTGATTTCACACGGGGCGGGGAGCTGTTTTTT
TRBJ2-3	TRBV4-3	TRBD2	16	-	CASSQLNSGATDTQYF	TGCGCCAGCAGCCAACTAAATAGCGGGGCCACAGATACGCAGTATTTT
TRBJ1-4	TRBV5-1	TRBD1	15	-	CASSLMTGMNEKLFF	TGCGCCAGCAGCTTAATGACAGGGATGAATGAAAAACTGTTTTTT
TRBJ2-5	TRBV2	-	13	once	CASSGEQAETQYF	TGTGCCAGCAGTGGGGAGCAGGCGGAGACCCAGTACTTC
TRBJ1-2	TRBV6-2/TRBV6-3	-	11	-	CASSGEGARTF	TGTGCCAGCAGTGGCGAAGGGGCGCGCACCTTC
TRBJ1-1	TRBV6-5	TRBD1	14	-	CASSLDRVRTEAFF	TGTGCCAGCAGTCTGGACAGGGTAAGGACTGAAGCTTTCTTT
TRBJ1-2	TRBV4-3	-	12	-	CASSLGGYGYTF	TGCGCCAGCAGCCTCGGGGGCTATGGCTACACCTTC
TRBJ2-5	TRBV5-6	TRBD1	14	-	CASSLRGRVETQYF	TGTGCCAGCAGCTTGAGGGGGCGCGTAGAGACCCAGTACTTC
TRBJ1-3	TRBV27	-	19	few	CASSFYSPPAALSGNTIYF	TGTGCCAGCAGTTTCTACTCCCCCCCGGCAGCGCTCTCTGGAAACACCATATATTTT
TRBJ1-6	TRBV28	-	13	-	CASSLRPDSPLHF	TGTGCCAGCAGTTTACGCCCGGATTCACCCCTCCACTTT
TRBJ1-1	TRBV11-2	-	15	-	CASSLGKGIGTEAFF	TGTGCCAGCAGCTTAGGAAAGGGGATAGGCACTGAAGCTTTCTTT
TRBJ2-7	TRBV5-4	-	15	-	CASSLASGRPYEQYF	TGTGCCAGCAGCTTGGCCTCAGGCCGGCCTTACGAGCAGTACTTC
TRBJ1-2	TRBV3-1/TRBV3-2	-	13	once	CASSQTGRYGYTF	TGTGCCAGCAGCCAAACTGGGAGATACGGCTACACCTTC
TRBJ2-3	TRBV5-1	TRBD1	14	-	CASNQGQGTDTQYF	TGCGCCAGCAACCAGGGACAGGGGACAGATACGCAGTATTTT
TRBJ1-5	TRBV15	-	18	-	CATSKKQGPPYSNQPQHF	TGTGCCACCAGCAAAAAACAGGGTCCGCCCTATAGCAATCAGCCCCAGCATTTT
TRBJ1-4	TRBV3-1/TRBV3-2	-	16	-	CASSSRNRLPNEKLFF	TGTGCCAGCAGCTCGAGAAACAGGCTCCCTAATGAAAAACTGTTTTTT
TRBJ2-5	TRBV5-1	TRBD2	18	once	CASSLARLAGGFQETQYF	TGCGCCAGCAGCTTGGCTCGTCTAGCGGGAGGGTTCCAAGAGACCCAGTACTTC
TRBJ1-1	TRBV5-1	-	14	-	CASSLESGNTEAFF	TGCGCCAGCAGCTTGGAGTCGGGGAACACTGAAGCTTTCTTT
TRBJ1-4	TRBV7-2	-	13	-	CASSFRGGEKLFF	TGTGCCAGCAGCTTTCGGGGGGGCGAAAAACTGTTTTTT
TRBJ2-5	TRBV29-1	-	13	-	CSVVAPAEETQYF	TGCAGCGTCGTAGCCCCGGCCGAAGAGACCCAGTACTTC
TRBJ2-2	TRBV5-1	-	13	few	CASGGAGTGELFF	TGCGCCAGCGGAGGGGCGGGCACCGGGGAGCTGTTTTTT
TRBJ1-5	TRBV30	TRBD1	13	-	CAWSQGAGSPQHF	TGTGCCTGGAGTCAGGGGGCGGGATCGCCCCAGCATTTT